The following is a TCR beta chain sequence with its context. This sample stems from a study of cytotoxic CD8 clonotypes in ibrutinib-treated CLL. Losses at the gene ends were 1 base for V and 4 bases for J; bases not matched to a gene: 3. Germline V gene lookup returns CDR1 SGHDN and CDR2 FVKESK. This CDR3 contains 15 residues. Some clones are missing from TCRdb's copy, which holds only in-frame ones; the method was immunoSEQ multiplex PCR. This table has 150,000 or so clones, more than 75% appearing once. The specimen was PBMCs, collected after 36 months of ibrutinib treatment. The V call is TRBV14, the J call TRBJ2-1, with 8 bases matching TRBD2. This receptor was taken from a human donor with chronic lymphocytic leukemia. The CDR3 is CASSQGTSLYNEQFF. In nucleotides, the CDR3 is TGTGCCAGCAGCCAAGGGACTAGCCTTTACAATGAGCAGTTCTTC.